Each of the 26 T cell receptor beta chains below was sequenced from the same sample in a study of blood T cell repertoires in COVID-19. Data came from immunoSEQ multiplex PCR; TCRdb stores just in-frame clones and leaves some out. This sample has 240,000 or so clones, with approximately 85% found just once. The sample comprised peripheral blood. The receptors derive from a man older than 75 with acute or convalescent COVID-19.

The V gene is TRBV18, the J gene TRBJ1-1; no reliable D call. CDR3 length: 14 amino acids. With 1 base removed from V and 3 bases from J, the gap between germline ends came to 9 bases. Germline CDR1 reads KGHSH; CDR2 reads LQKENI. The CDR3 DNA reads as TGTGCCAGCTCACCACAAGCGGTGGACACTGAAGCTTTCTTT. Translated: CASSPQAVDTEAFF.

A note on this clone: Its ends do not fully match the called genes, so a read error is possible. The chain is built from TRBV6-4 and TRBJ1-2, with D tentatively TRBD1 (5 bases). Germline CDR1 is MRHNA and CDR2 is SNTAGT. The CDR3 consists of 15 residues. The CDR3 nucleotides read TGTGCCAGCAGTGACCCCCTGCAGGGTGGTAGCTGGTTGTCCTTC. Encoded protein: CASSDPLQGGSWLSF.

The chain employs TRBV5-1 and TRBJ2-3; D is possibly TRBD1 (5 bases). Looked up from germline, CDR1 is SGHRS and CDR2 is YFSETQ. The V end lost 3 bases, the J end lost 3 bases, and 14 bases lay between the germline ends. The CDR3 runs 15 residues. Here the CDR3 reads CASSSGVPGTDTQYF. As DNA, the CDR3 is TGCGCCAGCAGCTCAGGTGTTCCAGGGACAGATACGCAGTATTTT. Complete variable domain (other parts from reference TRBV5-1 and TRBJ2-3): KAGVTQTPRYLIKTRGQQVTLSCSPISGHRSVSWYQQTPGQGLQFLFEYFSETQRNKGNFPGRFSGRQFSNSRSEMNVSTLELGDSALYLCASSSGVPGTDTQYFGPGTRLTVL.

The V gene is TRBV7-9, the J gene TRBJ1-1, with D tentatively TRBD1 (5 bases). With 7 bases removed from V and 6 bases from J, the gap between germline ends came to 15 bases. CDR1 and CDR2 (germline): SEHNR, FQNEAQ (reference sequence). This CDR3 region has 13 residues. DNA for the CDR3: TGTGCCAGCACCCCAACAGGTCCCGCTGAAGCTTTCTTT. Amino acids: CASTPTGPAEAFF.

The chain joins TRBV27 to TRBJ1-6; tentative D call: TRBD1 (5 bases). The CDR3 loop spans 17 amino acids. V was trimmed by 0 bases and J by 0 bases, leaving 9 bases between them. Germline CDR1 is MNHEY and CDR2 is SMNVEV (reference sequence). The DNA for the CDR3 is TGTGCCAGCAGTTTATCGACTAGGGGCTCCTATAATTCACCCCTCCACTTT. Its translation is CASSLSTRGSYNSPLHF.

The sample holds a few counts of this clone. The chain combines TRBV5-1 with TRBJ1-1, with 7 bases fitting TRBD1. V shed 4 bases and J 5 bases; nucleotides not matched to a gene: 14. CDR3 length: 16 amino acids. CDR1 and CDR2 (germline): SGHRS, YFSETQ. CDR3: CASSHTTGHIGTEAFF. DNA of the CDR3: TGCGCCAGCAGCCACACGACAGGGCACATAGGGACTGAAGCTTTCTTT.

The genes are TRBV27 and TRBJ1-2; 8 bases fit TRBD1. Germline lookup yields CDR1 MNHEY and CDR2 SMNVEV (reference sequence). CDR3 length equals 16 residues. With 1 base clipped from V and 5 bases from J, the junction kept 9 bases outside the gene matches. This chain's CDR3 is CASSLWGTGGQYGYTF. The CDR3 nucleotides read TGTGCCAGCAGTTTATGGGGGACAGGAGGACAATATGGCTACACCTTC.

This chain joins TRBV10-3 and TRBJ1-1, with a tentative D call TRBD1 (6 bases). This CDR3 has 14 residues. The germline V gene has CDR1 ENHRY and CDR2 SYGVKD. Deletions cut 5 bases from V and 4 bases from J, with 14 bases between. The CDR3 loop is CAISQGYGSTEAFF. CDR3 in DNA: TGTGCCATCAGTCAGGGGTATGGGAGCACTGAAGCTTTCTTT.

The gene calls are TRBV2 and TRBJ1-5, with D perhaps matching TRBD1 (6 bases). CDR1 is SNHLY and CDR2 is FYNNEI in the germline V gene. CDR3 length: 13 residues. Trimming took off 8 bases at V and 2 bases at J, with 10 bases between the two ends. CDR3 DNA: TGTGCCAGCTATTCAGGGGGCAATCAGCCCCAGCATTTT. It translates to CASYSGGNQPQHF. Drawing the rest from reference TRBV2 and TRBJ1-5, the complete variable domain is EPEVTQTPSHQVTQMGQEVILRCVPISNHLYFYWYRQILGQKVEFLVSFYNNEISEKSEIFDDQFSVERPDGSNFTLKIRSTKLEDSAMYFCASYSGGNQPQHFGDGTRLSIL.

This chain connects TRBV7-2 to TRBJ1-6; 7 bases line up with TRBD1. Germline CDR1 and CDR2: SGHTA and FQGNSA. V shed 2 bases and J 12 bases; nucleotides not matched to a gene: 16. The CDR3 has 17 residues. The DNA for the CDR3 is TGTGCCAGCAGCTTACATTTAAGGGAGACAGGGAAGAAACCCCTCCACTTT. This encodes CASSLHLRETGKKPLHF. Together with reference TRBV7-2 and TRBJ1-6, the CDR3 gives the full variable domain: GAGVSQSPSNKVTEKGKDVELRCDPISGHTALYWYRQSLGQGLEFLIYFQGNSAPDKSGLPSDRFSAERTGGSVSTLTIQRTQQEDSAVYLCASSLHLRETGKKPLHFGNGTRLTVT.

The CDR3 loop reads CASSKERRQLGNQPQHF. The DNA for the CDR3 is TGTGCCAGCAGCAAAGAGCGTAGGCAACTCGGCAATCAGCCCCAGCATTTT. The chain has TRBV21-1 and TRBJ1-5. TRBV21-1 is described as a pseudogene. CDR3 size: 17 residues.

J is TRBJ2-7 and V is TRBV29-1; D remains ambiguous. Germline CDR1 SQVTM, CDR2 ANQGSEA. The CDR3 sequence is 12 residues long. The ends were cut back, 5 bases at V and 0 bases at J, with 8 bases in the middle. The chain's CDR3 is CSVRSNSYEQYF. CDR3 nucleotide sequence: TGCAGCGTTCGCTCTAACTCCTACGAGCAGTACTTC.

The chain has TRBV5-6 and TRBJ2-7; TRBD1 might be the D (6 bases). The CDR3 runs to 15 residues. Germline V gives CDR1 SGHDT, CDR2 YYEEEE. With 3 bases removed from V and 4 bases from J, the gap between germline ends came to 17 bases. CDR3 bases: TGTGCCAGCAGCTCCTTGGGGGTTACAGGGTACGAGCAGTACTTC. Translating it yields CASSSLGVTGYEQYF.

The V gene is TRBV11-2, the J gene TRBJ2-7; 11 bases line up with TRBD2. The CDR3 consists of 15 residues. Trimming at V came to 6 bases and at J to 2 bases, leaving 6 bases not matched to a gene. From germline, CDR1 is SGHAT and CDR2 FQNNGV. The DNA of the CDR3 is TGTGCCAGCAGTCCCGGGACTAGCGGAGCCTACGAGCAGTACTTC. It specifies CASSPGTSGAYEQYF.

V and J are TRBV6-5 and TRBJ1-1; D gene uncertain. Trimming cost V 4 bases and J 0 bases, with 12 bases left between them. CDR1 MNHEY and CDR2 SVGAGI come from the germline V gene. This CDR3 region has 15 residues. The CDR3 reads CASSSPGSLNTEAFF. In nucleotides, the CDR3 is TGTGCCAGCAGTTCCCCCGGGAGCTTGAACACTGAAGCTTTCTTT.

The rearrangement uses TRBV5-1 and TRBJ1-5; TRBD1 agrees at 9 bases. CDR1 is SGHRS and CDR2 is YFSETQ in the germline V gene. This CDR3 is built from 15 residues. V was clipped by 5 bases and J by 4 bases; unmatched bases: 7. CDR3 protein: CASRPGDRGNQPQHF. Here the CDR3 DNA reads TGCGCCAGCAGGCCTGGAGACAGGGGGAATCAGCCCCAGCATTTT.

The V call is TRBV14, the J call TRBJ1-2; 10 bases align to TRBD1. Germline CDR1 and CDR2: SGHDN and FVKESK. The CDR3 sequence is 16 residues long. V dropped 4 bases and J dropped 0; count of bases not matched to a gene: 5. CDR3 in amino acids: CASSPTGGFSNYGYTF. CDR3 nucleotide sequence: TGTGCCAGCAGCCCGACAGGGGGCTTCTCTAACTATGGCTACACCTTC. Looking up the rest from reference TRBV14 and TRBJ1-2 gives the full variable domain: EAGVTQFPSHSVIEKGQTVTLRCDPISGHDNLYWYRRVMGKEIKFLLHFVKESKQDESGMPNNRFLAERTGGTYSTLKVQPAELEDSGVYFCASSPTGGFSNYGYTFGSGTRLTVV.

The rearrangement joins TRBV11-2 to TRBJ1-3; D gene ambiguous. This CDR3 has 15 amino acids. CDR1 is SGHAT and CDR2 is FQNNGV in the germline V gene. The V end lost 5 bases, the J end lost 0 bases, and 11 bases lay between the germline ends. The CDR3 coding sequence is TGTGCCAGCAGCCCGGAGAGGCTCTCTGGAAACACCATATATTTT. Translation: CASSPERLSGNTIYF.

The chain has TRBV27 and TRBJ2-7; TRBD1 matches at 7 bases. There are 16 residues in the CDR3. V was pared by 3 bases and J by 2 bases, with 10 bases of the junction left unmatched. Germline V gene lookup returns CDR1 MNHEY and CDR2 SMNVEV (reference sequence). In DNA, the CDR3 is TGTGCCAGCAGTTTGGGGGCGAGGACAGGTCCCTACGAGCAGTACTTC. This codes for CASSLGARTGPYEQYF.

In regard to this clone: The DNA is left out, because the CDR3 cannot be placed on it with certainty; the CDR3 is given as TCRdb lists it. CDR3 amino acids: CASSLVGRGITF. The chain joins TRBV5-5 to TRBJ1-2. The CDR3 numbers 12 amino acids, ends counted. From germline, CDR1 is SGHKS and CDR2 YYEKEE (reference sequence).

To note about this clone: The identical CDR3 is also encoded by other nucleotide sequences in the sample. The V call is TRBV12-3 or TRBV12-4, the J call TRBJ1-1, with 8 bases aligning to TRBD1. Unmatched junction bases numbered 1, after V lost 3 bases and J lost 4 bases. The CDR3 loop spans 13 amino acids. The CDR3 spells CASSFTGGTEAFF. As DNA, the CDR3 is TGTGCCAGCAGTTTTACAGGGGGCACTGAAGCTTTCTTT.

V is TRBV28 and J is TRBJ1-6, with TRBD1 as a possible D gene (5 bases). Trimming stripped 6 bases from V and 8 bases from J, with 11 bases between. The CDR3 is made up of 13 amino acids. CDR1 and CDR2 from the germline V gene are MDHEN and SYDVKM. The CDR3 protein is CASSNPGDSPLHF. In DNA, the CDR3 is TGTGCCAGCAGCAACCCGGGGGATTCACCCCTCCACTTT.

V usage is TRBV3-1 (or the pseudogene TRBV3-2) and J usage is TRBJ1-1, with D uncertain. V was clipped by 1 base and J by 8 bases, with 11 bases between them. The CDR3 loop spans 13 amino acids. CDR1 is LGHDT and CDR2 is YNNKEL in the germline V gene (reference sequence). The DNA of the CDR3 is TGTGCCAGCAGCCAAGTAACGGGTGCGGAAGCTTTCTTT. It yields the protein CASSQVTGAEAFF.

This clone was seen a handful of times. J is TRBJ1-5 and V is TRBV19, with 8 nucleotides matching TRBD1. The CDR3 is 15 amino acids. V trimming: 6 bases; J trimming: 3 bases; junction bases outside the gene matches: 7. Germline CDR1 and CDR2: LNHDA and SQIVND (reference sequence). DNA for the CDR3: TGTGCCAGTAGGAGGGACAGGCCCTCCAATCAGCCCCAGCATTTT. Translation gives CASRRDRPSNQPQHF.

Comments on this clone: The junction does not match germline at one end; this may be a read error. At the DNA level, this CDR3 is encoded by other sequences in the same sample as well. The chain couples TRBV7-3 to TRBJ2-6; no clear D gene. The CDR3 loop spans 16 amino acids. From germline, CDR1 is SGHTA and CDR2 FQGTGA. The DNA of the CDR3 is TGTGCTAGCAGCTCAACCCGGAGCTCTGGGGCCAACGTCCTGACTTTC. Its protein product is CASSSTRSSGANVLTF.

This chain links TRBV3-1 (or the pseudogene TRBV3-2) with TRBJ1-2; 8 positions agree with TRBD1. This CDR3 region has 12 residues. V lost 6 bases to trimming and J lost 5 bases; unmatched junction nucleotides: 2. Germline lookup yields CDR1 LGHDT and CDR2 YNNKEL (reference sequence). CDR3: CASSRTGYGYTF. In nucleotides, the CDR3 is TGTGCCAGCAGTCGGACAGGGTATGGCTACACCTTC.